This T cell receptor (beta chain) was profiled in a study of cytomegalovirus exposure and HLA in healthy donors. The CDR3 extends over 14 amino acids. Germline V CDR1 and CDR2: MNHNS, SASEGT. V was shortened by 3 bases and J by 3 bases, with 10 bases between the two germline ends. This clone has only a few counts. What it binds is not known. PCR amplification relied on 60 Vbeta primers (plus 13 Jbeta primers). The protocol was immunoSEQ multiplex PCR, while the TCRdb copy is restricted to in-frame clones and leaves out a portion. The table lists 100,000 to 150,000 clones, under 80% of them singletons. Study-level findings and limits: Exclusion as indistinguishable affected some V segments, including TRBV6-2 and TRBV6-3. Evidence from a later analysis indicated that most CMV-associated TCR beta chains looked HLA-restricted.

Material: PBMCs. V usage is TRBV6-1 and J usage is TRBJ2-3, with a tentative D call TRBD2 (6 bases). This sequence was found in a woman between 45 and 65 years old in good health and CMV-seropositive. CDR3 loop: CASSEVRGTDTQYF. The DNA for the CDR3 is TGTGCCAGCAGTGAGGTGCGGGGAACAGATACGCAGTATTTT.